The T cell receptor (beta chain) under discussion was sequenced for a study of T cell repertoires in cytomegalovirus infection. Study summary: Public signatures in TCR beta pointed to CMV infection and matching HLA type.

Comment on this clonotype: No antigen is known for it.

TCRdb itself ran the reads through MiXCR, one entry per CDR3 protein. Of around 240,000 distinct CDR3 sequences in the sample, under 25% are singletons; the top ten hold about 18%. Findings and limits, study-wide: HLA-C-restricted, CMV-specific TCR beta clonotypes were dominant ex vivo. Carriers of CMV and the relevant HLA type were discriminated by public TCR beta frequency.

Germline CDR1 is SGDLS and CDR2 is YYNGEE. CDR3 size: 13 residues. The V end was cut by 1 base, the J end by 6 bases, with 11 bases between. What was sequenced was CD8+ T cells from PBMCs. The receptor comes from a human donor in good health (CMV status not recorded). Some clones in this sample may be carry-over from other donors' samples. The chain couples TRBV9 to TRBJ2-7; D gene ambiguous. The CDR3 here is CASSVIASSEQYF. CDR3 nucleotide sequence: TGTGCCAGCAGCGTAATAGCTTCTAGCGAGCAGTACTTC.